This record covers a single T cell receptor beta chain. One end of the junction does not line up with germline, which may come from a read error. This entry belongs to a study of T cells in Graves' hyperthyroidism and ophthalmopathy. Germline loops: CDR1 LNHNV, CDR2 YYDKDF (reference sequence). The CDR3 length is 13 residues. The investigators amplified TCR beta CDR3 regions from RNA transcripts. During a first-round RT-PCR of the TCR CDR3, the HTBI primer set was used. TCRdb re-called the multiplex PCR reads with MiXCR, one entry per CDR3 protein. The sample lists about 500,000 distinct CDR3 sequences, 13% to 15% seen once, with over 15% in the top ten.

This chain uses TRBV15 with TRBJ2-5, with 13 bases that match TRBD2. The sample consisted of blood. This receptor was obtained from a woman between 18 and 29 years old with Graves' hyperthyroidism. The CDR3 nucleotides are TGTGCCACCAACGAAGAGACTAGCGGGAGGATGCACTTC. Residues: CATNEETSGRMHF.